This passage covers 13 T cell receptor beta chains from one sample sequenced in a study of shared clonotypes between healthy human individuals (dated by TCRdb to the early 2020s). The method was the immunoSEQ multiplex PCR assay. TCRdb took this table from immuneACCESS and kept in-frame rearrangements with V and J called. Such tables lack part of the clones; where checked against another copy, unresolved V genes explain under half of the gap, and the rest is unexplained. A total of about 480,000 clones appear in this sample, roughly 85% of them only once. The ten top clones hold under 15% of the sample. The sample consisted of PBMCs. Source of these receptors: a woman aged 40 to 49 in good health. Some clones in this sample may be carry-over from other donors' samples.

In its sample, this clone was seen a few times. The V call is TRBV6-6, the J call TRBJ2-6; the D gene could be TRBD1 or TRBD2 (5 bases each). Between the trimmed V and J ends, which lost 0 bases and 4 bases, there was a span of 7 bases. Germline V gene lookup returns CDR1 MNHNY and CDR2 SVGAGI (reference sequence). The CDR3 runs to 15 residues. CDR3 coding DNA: TGTGCCAGCAGTTACTCCGGGGCCGGGGCCAACGTCCTGACTTTC. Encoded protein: CASSYSGAGANVLTF.

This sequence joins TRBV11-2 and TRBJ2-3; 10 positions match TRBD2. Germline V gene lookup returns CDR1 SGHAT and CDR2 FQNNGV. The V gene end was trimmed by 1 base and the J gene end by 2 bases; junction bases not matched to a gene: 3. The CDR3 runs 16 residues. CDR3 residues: CASSLGTSGYTDTQYF. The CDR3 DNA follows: TGTGCCAGCAGCTTAGGGACTAGCGGTTACACAGATACGCAGTATTTT.

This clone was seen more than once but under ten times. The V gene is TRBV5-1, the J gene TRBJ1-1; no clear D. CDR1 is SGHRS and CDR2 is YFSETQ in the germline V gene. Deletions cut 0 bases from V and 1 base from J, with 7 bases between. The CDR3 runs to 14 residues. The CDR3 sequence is CASSLGPQNTEAFF. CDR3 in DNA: TGCGCCAGCAGCTTGGGGCCGCAGAACACTGAAGCTTTCTTT.

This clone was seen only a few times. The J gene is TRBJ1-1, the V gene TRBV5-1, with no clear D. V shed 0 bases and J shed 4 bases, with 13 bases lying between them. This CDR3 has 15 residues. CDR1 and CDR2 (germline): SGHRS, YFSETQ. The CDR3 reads CASSLGPTRGTEAFF. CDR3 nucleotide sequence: TGCGCCAGCAGCTTGGGTCCTACACGGGGCACTGAAGCTTTCTTT.

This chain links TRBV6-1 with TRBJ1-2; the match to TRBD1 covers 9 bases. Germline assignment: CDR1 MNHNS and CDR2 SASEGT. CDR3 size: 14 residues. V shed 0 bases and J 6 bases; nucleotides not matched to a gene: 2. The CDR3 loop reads CASSEADRGDGYTF. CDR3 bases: TGTGCCAGCAGTGAAGCGGACAGGGGAGATGGCTACACCTTC.

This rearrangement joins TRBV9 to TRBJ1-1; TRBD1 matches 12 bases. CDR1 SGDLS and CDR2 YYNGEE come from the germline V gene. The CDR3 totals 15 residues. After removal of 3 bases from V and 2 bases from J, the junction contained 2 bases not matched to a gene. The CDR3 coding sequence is TGTGCCAGCAGCGAAGGGACAGGGGGCAACACTGAAGCTTTCTTT. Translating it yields CASSEGTGGNTEAFF.

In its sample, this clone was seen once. The CDR3 reads CASSEPPGGTNTGELFF. Here the CDR3 DNA reads TGTGCCAGCAGTGAACCACCAGGGGGCACGAACACCGGGGAGCTGTTTTTT. The V and J genes are TRBV2 and TRBJ2-2; 8 bases are shared with TRBD1. The germline gives CDR1 SNHLY, CDR2 FYNNEI. CDR3 length equals 17 residues. V trimming: 2 bases; J trimming: 0 bases; junction bases outside the gene matches: 5.

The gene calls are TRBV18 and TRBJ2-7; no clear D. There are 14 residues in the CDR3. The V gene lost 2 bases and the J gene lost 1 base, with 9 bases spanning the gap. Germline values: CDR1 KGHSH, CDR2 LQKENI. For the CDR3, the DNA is TGTGCCAGCTCACCAGTGTCAGCATCCTACGAGCAGTACTTC. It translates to CASSPVSASYEQYF.

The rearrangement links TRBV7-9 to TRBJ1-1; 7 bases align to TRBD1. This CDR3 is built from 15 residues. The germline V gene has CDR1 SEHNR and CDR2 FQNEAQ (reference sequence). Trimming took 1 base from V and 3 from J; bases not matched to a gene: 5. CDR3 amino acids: CASSLVRQGDTEAFF. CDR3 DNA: TGTGCCAGCAGCTTAGTAAGACAGGGTGACACTGAAGCTTTCTTT.

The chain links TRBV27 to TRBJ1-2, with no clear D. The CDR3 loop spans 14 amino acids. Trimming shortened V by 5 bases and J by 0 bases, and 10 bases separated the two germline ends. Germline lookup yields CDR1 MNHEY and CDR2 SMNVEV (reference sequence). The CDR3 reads CASSPQTANYGYTF. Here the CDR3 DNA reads TGTGCCAGCAGTCCCCAAACAGCTAACTATGGCTACACCTTC.

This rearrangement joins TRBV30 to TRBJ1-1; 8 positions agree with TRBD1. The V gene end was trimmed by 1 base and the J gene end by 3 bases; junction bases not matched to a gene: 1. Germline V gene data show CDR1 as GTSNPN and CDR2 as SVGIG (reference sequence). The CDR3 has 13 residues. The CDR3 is CAWSDRGDTEAFF. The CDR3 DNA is TGTGCCTGGAGTGACAGGGGGGACACTGAAGCTTTCTTT. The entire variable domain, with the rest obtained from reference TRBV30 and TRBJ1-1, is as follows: SQTIHQWPATLVQPVGSPLSLECTVEGTSNPNLYWYRQAAGRGLQLLFYSVGIGQISSEVPQNLSASRPQDRQFILSSKKLLLSDSGFYLCAWSDRGDTEAFFGQGTRLTVV.

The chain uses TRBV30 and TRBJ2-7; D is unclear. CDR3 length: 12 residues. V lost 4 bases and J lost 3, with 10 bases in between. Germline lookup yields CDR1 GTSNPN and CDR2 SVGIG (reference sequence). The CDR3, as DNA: TGTGCCTGGAACCGACTTGGCTACGAGCAGTACTTC. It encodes CAWNRLGYEQYF.

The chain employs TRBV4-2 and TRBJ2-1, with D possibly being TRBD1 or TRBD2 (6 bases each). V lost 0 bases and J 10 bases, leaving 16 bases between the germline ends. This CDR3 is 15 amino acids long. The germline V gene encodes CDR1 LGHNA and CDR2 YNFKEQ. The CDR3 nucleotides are TGTGCCAGCAGCCAAGATCCCGCCGGGGGCAACGAGCAGTTCTTC. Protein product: CASSQDPAGGNEQFF.